This T cell receptor beta chain originates from a study of T cells in Graves' hyperthyroidism and ophthalmopathy. This clonotype has a count of ten or more. Authors of the study amplified TCR beta CDR3 regions from RNA transcripts. The HTBI primer set drove a first-round RT-PCR of the TCR CDR3. TCRdb reanalysed the multiplex PCR reads using MiXCR and keeps one entry per CDR3 protein. Of about 46,000 distinct CDR3 sequences in the sample, 45% to 50% were seen once. This clonotype originated in a woman between 50 and 59 years old with Graves' hyperthyroidism. The sample consisted of peripheral blood or thyroid tissue (not recorded which).

Here the CDR3 reads CSARTRAGREQYF. In nucleotides, the CDR3 is TGCAGTGCTAGAACCAGAGCGGGACGCGAGCAGTACTTC. V usage is TRBV20-1 and J usage is TRBJ2-7, with TRBD2 matching 7 bases. J lost 6 bases, V lost 2 bases, and 7 bases had no gene match. The CDR3 length is 13 residues. Germline values: CDR1 DFQATT, CDR2 SNEGSKA (reference sequence).